One T cell receptor (beta chain) is described in this entry. Germline lookup yields CDR1 LNHDA and CDR2 SQIVND (reference sequence). This CDR3 comprises 16 residues. V was shortened by 6 bases and J by 4 bases, with 21 bases between the two germline ends. Assay: immunoSEQ multiplex PCR; the TCRdb copy retains only in-frame clones and omits some. The data show about 280,000 clones, approximately 88% seen once. The data derive from a study of blood T cell repertoires in COVID-19. Material for sequencing was PBMCs or T cells enriched from blood (not recorded which). The TCR originated in a woman in her twenties or thirties who had recovered from COVID-19. This chain uses TRBV19 with TRBJ1-1, with D unclear. CDR3 region: CASRTSGRTLGTEAFF. The DNA of the CDR3 is TGTGCCAGTAGAACTAGCGGCCGAACCCTGGGCACTGAAGCTTTCTTT. Together with reference TRBV19 and TRBJ1-1, the CDR3 gives the full variable domain: DGGITQSPKYLFRKEGQNVTLSCEQNLNHDAMYWYRQDPGQGLRLIYYSQIVNDFQKGDIAEGYSVSREKKESFPLTVTSAQKNPTAFYLCASRTSGRTLGTEAFFGQGTRLTVV.